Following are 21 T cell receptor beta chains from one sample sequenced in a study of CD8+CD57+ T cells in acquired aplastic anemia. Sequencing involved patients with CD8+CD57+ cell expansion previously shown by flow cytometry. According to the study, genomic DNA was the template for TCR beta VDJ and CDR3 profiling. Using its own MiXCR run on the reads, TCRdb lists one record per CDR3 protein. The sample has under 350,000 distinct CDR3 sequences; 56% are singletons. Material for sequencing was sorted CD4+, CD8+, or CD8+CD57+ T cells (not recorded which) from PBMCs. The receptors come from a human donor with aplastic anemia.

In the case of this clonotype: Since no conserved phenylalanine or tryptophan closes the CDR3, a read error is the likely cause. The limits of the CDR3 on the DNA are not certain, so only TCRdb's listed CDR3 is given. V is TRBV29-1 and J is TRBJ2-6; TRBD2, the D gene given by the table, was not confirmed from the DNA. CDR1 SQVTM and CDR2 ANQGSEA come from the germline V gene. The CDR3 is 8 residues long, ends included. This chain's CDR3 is CSVGMGLA.

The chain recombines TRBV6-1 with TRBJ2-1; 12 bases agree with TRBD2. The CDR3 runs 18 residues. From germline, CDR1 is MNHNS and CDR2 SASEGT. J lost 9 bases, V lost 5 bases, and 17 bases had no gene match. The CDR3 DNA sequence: TGTGCCAGCAGTTCTAGCGGGAGGGCTTCCCTCATATCGAGTGAGCAGTTCTTC. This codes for CASSSSGRASLISSEQFF.

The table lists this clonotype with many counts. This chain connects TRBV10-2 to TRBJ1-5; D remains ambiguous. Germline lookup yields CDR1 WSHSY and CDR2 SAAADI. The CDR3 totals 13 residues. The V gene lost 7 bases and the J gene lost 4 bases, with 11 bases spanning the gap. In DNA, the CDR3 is TGCGCCAGCACCCCTGGAGGGAATCAGCCCCAGCATTTT. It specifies CASTPGGNQPQHF.

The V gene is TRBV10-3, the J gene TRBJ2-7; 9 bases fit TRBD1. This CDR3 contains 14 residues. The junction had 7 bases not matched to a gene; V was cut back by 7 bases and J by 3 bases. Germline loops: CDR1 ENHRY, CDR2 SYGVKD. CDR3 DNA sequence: TGTGCCATCAAAGCGACAGGGGGGTACTACGAGCAGTACTTC. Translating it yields CAIKATGGYYEQYF.

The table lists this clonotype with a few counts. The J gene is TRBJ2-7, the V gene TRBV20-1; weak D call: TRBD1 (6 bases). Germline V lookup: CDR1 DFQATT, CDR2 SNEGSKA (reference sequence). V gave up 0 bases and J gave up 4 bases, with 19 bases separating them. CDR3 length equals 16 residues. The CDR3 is CSARESGTPSPYEQYF. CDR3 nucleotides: TGCAGTGCTAGAGAGTCCGGGACACCAAGTCCTTACGAGCAGTACTTC.

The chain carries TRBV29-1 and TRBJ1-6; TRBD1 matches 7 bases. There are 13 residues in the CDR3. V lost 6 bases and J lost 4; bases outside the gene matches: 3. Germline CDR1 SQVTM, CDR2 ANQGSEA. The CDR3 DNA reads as TGCAGCGTGGGACAGACTTATAATTCACCCCTCCACTTT. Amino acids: CSVGQTYNSPLHF. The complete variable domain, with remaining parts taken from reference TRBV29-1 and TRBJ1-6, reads SAVISQKPSRDICQRGTSLTIQCQVDSQVTMMFWYRQQPGQSLTLIATANQGSEATYESGFVIDKFPISRPNLTFSTLTVSNMSPEDSSIYLCSVGQTYNSPLHFGNGTRLTVT.

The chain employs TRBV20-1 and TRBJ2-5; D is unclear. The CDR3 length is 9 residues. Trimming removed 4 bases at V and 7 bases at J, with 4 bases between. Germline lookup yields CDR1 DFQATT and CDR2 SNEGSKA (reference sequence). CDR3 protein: CSATGTQYF. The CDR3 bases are TGCAGTGCTACGGGGACCCAGTACTTC.

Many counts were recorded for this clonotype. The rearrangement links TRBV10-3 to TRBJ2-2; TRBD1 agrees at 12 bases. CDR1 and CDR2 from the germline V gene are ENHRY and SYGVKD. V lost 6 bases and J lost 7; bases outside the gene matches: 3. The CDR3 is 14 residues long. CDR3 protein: CAIRGQGAVGELFF. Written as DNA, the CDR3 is TGTGCCATCAGGGGACAGGGGGCCGTCGGGGAGCTGTTTTTT.

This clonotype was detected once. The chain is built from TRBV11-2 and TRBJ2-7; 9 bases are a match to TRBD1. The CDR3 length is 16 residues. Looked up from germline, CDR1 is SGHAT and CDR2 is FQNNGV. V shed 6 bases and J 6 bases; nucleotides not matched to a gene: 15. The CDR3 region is CASSPGSGTGFPEQYF. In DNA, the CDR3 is TGTGCCAGCAGTCCAGGTTCCGGGACAGGGTTTCCCGAGCAGTACTTC.

The CDR3 protein is CSARDAGVDTQYF. The CDR3 DNA sequence: TGCAGTGCTAGAGACGCAGGGGTAGATACGCAGTATTTT. The genes are TRBV20-1 and TRBJ2-3, with a possible D match to TRBD1 (6 bases). The germline V gene has CDR1 DFQATT and CDR2 SNEGSKA (reference sequence). The CDR3 has 13 amino acids. Trimming pared 0 bases from V and 5 bases from J, leaving 9 bases between.

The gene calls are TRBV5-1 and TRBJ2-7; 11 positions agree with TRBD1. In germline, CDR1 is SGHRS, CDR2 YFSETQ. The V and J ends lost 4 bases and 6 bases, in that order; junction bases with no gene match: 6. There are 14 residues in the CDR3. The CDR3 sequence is CASSTGTGGAEQYF. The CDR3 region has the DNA TGCGCCAGCAGCACCGGGACAGGGGGTGCCGAGCAGTACTTC.

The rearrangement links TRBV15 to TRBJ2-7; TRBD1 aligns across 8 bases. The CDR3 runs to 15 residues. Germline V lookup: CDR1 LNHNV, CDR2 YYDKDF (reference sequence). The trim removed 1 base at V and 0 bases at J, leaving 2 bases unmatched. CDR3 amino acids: CATSRAGTGSYEQYF. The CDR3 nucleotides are TGTGCCACCAGCAGAGCCGGGACAGGCTCCTACGAGCAGTACTTC.

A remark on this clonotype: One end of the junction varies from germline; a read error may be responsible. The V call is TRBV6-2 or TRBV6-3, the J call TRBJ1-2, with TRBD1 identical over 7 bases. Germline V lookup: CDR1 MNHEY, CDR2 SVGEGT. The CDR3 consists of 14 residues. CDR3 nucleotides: TGTGCCAGCACCAGGGGGAGTGGCAACTATGGTTACACCTTC. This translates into CASTRGSGNYGYTF.

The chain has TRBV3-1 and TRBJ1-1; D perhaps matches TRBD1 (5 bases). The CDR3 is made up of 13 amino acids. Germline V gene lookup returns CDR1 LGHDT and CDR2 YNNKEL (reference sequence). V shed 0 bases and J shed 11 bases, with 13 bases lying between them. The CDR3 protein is CASSQEFKGQAFF. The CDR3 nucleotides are TGTGCCAGCAGCCAAGAATTCAAGGGGCAGGCTTTCTTT.

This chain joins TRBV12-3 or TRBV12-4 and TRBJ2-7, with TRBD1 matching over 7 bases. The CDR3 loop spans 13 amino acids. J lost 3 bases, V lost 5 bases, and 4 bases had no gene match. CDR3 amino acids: CASSGDRRYEQYF. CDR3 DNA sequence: TGTGCCAGCAGTGGGGACAGACGCTACGAGCAGTACTTC.

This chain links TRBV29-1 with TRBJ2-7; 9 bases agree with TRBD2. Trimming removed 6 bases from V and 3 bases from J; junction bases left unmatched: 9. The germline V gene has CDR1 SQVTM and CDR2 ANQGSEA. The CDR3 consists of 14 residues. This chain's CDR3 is CSVIGLARIYEQYF. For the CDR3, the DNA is TGCAGCGTAATCGGACTAGCGAGAATCTACGAGCAGTACTTC.

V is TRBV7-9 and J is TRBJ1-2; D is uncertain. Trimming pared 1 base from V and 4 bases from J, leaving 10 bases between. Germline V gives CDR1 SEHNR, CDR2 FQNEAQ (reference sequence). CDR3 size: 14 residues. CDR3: CASSLGTSPYGYTF. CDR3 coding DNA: TGTGCCAGCAGCTTAGGCACGTCCCCCTATGGCTACACCTTC.

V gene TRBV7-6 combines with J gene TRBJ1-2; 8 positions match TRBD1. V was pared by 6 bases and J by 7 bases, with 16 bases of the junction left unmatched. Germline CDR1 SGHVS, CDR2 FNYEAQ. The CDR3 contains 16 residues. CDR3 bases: TGTGCCAGCAGTGCGCCGACCCCTGGGACAGGAGGTGGCTACACCTTC. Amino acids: CASSAPTPGTGGGYTF. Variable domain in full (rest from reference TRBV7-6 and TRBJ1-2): GAGVSQSPRYKVTKRGQDVALRCDPISGHVSLYWYRQALGQGPEFLTYFNYEAQQDKSGLPNDRFSAERPEGSISTLTIQRTEQRDSAMYRCASSAPTPGTGGGYTFGSGTRLTVV.

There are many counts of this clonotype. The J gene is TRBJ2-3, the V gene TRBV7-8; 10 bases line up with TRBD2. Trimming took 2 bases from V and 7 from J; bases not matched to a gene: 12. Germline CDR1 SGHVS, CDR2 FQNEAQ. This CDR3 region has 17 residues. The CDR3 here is CASSLRGLTSGPYTQYF. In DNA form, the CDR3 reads TGTGCCAGCAGCTTAAGGGGGTTGACTAGCGGGCCTTATACGCAGTATTTT.

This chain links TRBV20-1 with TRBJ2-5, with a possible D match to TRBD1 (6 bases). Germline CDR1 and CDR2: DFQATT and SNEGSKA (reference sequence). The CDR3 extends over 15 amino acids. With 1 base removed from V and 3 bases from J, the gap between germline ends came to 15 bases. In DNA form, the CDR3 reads TGCAGTGCTAGAGTCCTGGGGGCGAGGGAAGAGACCCAGTACTTC. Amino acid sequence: CSARVLGAREETQYF.

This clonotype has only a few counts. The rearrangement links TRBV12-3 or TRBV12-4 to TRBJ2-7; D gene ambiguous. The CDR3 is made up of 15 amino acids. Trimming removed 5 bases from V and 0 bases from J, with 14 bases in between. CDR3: CASSPPNKSSYEQYF. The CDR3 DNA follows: TGTGCCAGCAGTCCTCCGAACAAGAGCTCCTACGAGCAGTACTTC.